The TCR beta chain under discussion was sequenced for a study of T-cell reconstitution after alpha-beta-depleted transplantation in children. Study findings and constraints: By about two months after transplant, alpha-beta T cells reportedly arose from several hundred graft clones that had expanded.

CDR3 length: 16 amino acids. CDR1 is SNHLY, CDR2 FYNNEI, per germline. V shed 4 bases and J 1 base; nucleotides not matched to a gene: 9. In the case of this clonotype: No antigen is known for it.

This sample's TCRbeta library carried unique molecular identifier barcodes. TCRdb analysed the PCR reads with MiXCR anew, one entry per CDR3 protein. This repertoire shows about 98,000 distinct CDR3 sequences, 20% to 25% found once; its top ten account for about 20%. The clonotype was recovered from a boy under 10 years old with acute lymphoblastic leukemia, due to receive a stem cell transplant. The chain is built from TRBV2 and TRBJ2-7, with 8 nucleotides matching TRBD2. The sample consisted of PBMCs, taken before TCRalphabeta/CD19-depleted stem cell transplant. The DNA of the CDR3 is TGTGCCAGCAGTGCGGCGGGACGGGAGGGTTCCTACGAGCAGTACTTC. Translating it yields CASSAAGREGSYEQYF.